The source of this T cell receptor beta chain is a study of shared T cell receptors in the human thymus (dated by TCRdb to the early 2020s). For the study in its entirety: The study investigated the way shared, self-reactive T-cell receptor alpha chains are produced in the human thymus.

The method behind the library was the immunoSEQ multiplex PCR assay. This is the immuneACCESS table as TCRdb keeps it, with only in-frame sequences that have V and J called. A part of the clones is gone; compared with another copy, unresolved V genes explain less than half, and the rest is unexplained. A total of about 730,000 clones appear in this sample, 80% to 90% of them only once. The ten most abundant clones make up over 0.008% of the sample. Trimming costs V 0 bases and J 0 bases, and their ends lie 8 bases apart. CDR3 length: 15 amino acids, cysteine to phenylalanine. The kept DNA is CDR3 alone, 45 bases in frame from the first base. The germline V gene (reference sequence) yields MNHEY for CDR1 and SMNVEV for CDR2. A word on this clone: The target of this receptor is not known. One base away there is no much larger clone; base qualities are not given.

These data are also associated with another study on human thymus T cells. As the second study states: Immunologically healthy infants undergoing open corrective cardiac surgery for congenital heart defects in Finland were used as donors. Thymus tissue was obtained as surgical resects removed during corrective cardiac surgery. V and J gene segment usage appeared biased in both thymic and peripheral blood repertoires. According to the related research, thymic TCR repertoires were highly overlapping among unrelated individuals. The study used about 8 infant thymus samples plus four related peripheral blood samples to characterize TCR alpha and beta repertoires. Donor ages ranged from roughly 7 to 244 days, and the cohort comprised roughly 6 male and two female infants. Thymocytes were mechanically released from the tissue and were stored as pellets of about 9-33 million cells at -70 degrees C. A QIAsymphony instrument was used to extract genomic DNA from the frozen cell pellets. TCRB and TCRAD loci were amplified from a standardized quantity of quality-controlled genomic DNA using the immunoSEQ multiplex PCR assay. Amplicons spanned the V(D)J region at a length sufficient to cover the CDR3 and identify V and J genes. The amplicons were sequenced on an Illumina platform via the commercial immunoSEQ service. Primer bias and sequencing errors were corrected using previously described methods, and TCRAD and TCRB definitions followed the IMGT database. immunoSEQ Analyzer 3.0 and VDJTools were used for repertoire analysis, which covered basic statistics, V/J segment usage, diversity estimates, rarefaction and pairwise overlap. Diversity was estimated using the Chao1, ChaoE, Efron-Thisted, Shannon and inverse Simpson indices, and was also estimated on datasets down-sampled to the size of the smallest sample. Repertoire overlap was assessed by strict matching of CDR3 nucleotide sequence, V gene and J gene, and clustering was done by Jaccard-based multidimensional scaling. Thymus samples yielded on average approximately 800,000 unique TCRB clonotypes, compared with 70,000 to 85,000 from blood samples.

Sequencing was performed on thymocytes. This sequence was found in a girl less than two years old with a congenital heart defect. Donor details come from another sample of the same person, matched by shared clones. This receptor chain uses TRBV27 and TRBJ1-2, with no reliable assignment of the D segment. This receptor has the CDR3 CASSLSEAPNYGYTF. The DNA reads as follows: TGTGCCAGCAGTTTATCGGAGGCCCCTAACTATGGCTACACCTTC.